What follows is one T cell receptor (beta chain) and its context. This sample stems from a study of blood T cell repertoires in COVID-19. On the study more broadly: COVID-19 samples collected from the United States, Italy and Spain covered acute and convalescent phases. The cDNA or gDNA used as material had been derived from T cells, B-cell-depleted T cells, or PBMCs.

Followed over time, Seattle patients had been enrolled while infection was active. As originally analysed: Estimation of nucleated cell counts was performed using reference gene primer amplification. The table came from immunoSEQ multiplex PCR; TCRdb's copy has only in-frame clones and leaves some out. That table supplies the V and J calls and clone size; D and trimming were determined from the DNA. This table holds under 450,000 clones, around 89% found once. V lost 4 bases and J 5 bases, leaving 16 bases between the germline ends. From germline, CDR1 is SGDLS and CDR2 YYNGEE. The CDR3 is made up of 15 amino acids.

This clonotype was sampled from a woman between 40 and 50 years old with COVID-19, enrolled during active disease. V gene TRBV9 combines with J gene TRBJ2-1; a possible D gene is TRBD1 (7 bases). The specimen sequenced was peripheral blood. Written as DNA, the CDR3 is TGTGCCAGCAGCACATCCCGGGGGACAGACAATGAGCAGTTCTTC. Its protein is CASSTSRGTDNEQFF.